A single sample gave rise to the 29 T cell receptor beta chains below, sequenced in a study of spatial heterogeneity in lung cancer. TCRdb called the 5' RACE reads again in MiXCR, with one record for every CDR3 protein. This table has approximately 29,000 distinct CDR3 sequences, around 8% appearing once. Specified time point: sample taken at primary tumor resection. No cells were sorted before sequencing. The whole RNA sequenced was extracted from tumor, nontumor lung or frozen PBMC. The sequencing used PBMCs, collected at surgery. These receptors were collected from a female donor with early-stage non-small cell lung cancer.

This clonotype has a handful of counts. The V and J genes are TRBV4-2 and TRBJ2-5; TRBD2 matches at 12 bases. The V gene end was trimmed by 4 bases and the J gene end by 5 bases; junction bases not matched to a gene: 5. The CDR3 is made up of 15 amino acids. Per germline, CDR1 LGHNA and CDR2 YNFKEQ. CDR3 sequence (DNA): TGTGCCAGCAGCCCGCGACTAGCGGGAGTCGAGACCCAGTACTTC. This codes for CASSPRLAGVETQYF.

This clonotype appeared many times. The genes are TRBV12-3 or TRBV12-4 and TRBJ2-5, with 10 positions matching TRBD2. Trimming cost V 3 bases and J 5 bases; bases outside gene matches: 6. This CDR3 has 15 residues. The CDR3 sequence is CASSFWTSGRETQYF. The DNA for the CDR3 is TGTGCCAGCAGTTTCTGGACTAGCGGTCGCGAGACCCAGTACTTC.

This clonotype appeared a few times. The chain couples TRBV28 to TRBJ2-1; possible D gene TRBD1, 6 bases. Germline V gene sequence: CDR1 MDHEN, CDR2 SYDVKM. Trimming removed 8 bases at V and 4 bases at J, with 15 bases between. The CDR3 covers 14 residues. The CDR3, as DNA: TGTGCCAGCCAGTCGGACAGCAGGTACAATGAGCAGTTCTTC. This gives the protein CASQSDSRYNEQFF.

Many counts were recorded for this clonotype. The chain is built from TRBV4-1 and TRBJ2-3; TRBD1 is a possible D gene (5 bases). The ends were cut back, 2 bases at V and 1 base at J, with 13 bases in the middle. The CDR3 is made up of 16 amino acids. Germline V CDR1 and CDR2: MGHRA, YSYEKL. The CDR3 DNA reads TGCGCCAGCAGCCAATCCACAGGTTCAGGCACAGATACGCAGTATTTT. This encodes CASSQSTGSGTDTQYF.

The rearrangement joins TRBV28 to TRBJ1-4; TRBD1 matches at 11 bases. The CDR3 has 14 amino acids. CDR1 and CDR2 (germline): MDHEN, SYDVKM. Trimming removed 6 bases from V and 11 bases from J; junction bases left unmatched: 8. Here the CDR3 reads CASSTDRGLRKLFF. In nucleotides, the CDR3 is TGTGCCAGCAGCACGGACAGGGGGCTTAGGAAACTGTTTTTT.

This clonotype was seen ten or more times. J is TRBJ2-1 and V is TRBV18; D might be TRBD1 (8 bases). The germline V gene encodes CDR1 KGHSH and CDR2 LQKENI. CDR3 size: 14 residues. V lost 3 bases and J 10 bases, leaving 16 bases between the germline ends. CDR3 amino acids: CASSPFDRGGEQFF. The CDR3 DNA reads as TGTGCCAGCTCACCCTTTGACAGGGGAGGGGAGCAGTTCTTC.

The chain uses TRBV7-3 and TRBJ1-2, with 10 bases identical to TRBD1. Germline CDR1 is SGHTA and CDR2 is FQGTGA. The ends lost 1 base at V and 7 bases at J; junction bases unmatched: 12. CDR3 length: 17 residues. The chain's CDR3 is CASSLNAGQGNPSGYTF. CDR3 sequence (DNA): TGTGCCAGCAGCTTAAACGCGGGACAGGGGAATCCTTCTGGCTACACCTTC.

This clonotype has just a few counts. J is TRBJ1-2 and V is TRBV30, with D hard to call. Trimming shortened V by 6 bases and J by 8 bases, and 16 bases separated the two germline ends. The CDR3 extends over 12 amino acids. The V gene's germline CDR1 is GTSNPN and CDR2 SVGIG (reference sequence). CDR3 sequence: CACKASEKGYTF. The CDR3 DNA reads TGTGCCTGTAAGGCCTCAGAGAAGGGCTACACCTTC.

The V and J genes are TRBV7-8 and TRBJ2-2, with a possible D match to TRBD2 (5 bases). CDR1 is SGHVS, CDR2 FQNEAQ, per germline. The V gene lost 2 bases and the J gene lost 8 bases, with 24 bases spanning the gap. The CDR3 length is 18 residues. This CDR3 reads CASSLSDSLTTFRGELFF. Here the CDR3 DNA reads TGTGCCAGCAGCTTATCTGATAGTTTGACTACCTTTAGGGGGGAGCTGTTTTTT. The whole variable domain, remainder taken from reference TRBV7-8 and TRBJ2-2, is GAGVSQSPRYKVAKRGQDVALRCDPISGHVSLFWYQQALGQGPEFLTYFQNEAQLDKSGLPSDRFFAERPEGSVSTLKIQRTQQEDSAVYLCASSLSDSLTTFRGELFFGEGSRLTVL.

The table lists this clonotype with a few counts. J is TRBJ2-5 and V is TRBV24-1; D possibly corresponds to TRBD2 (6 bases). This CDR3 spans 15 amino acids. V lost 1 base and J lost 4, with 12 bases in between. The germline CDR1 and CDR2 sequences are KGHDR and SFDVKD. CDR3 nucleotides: TGTGCCACCAGTGATTTTTACGGGGGTATAGAGACCCAGTACTTC. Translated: CATSDFYGGIETQYF.

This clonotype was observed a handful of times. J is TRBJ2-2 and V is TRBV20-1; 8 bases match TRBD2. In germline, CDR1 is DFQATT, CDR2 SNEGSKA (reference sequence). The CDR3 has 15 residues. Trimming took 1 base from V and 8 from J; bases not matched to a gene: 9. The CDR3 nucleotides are TGCAGTGCTAGAGGGCTAGCGGGTGTCGGGGGGGAGCTGTTTTTT. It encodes CSARGLAGVGGELFF.

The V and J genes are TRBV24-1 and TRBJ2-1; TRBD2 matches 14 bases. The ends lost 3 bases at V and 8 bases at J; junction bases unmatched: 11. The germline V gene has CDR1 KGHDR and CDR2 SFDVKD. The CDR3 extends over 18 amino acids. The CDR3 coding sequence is TGTGCCACCAGTGATACGGGGACTAGCGGGAGAGGGGTCGATGAGCAGTTCTTC. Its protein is CATSDTGTSGRGVDEQFF.

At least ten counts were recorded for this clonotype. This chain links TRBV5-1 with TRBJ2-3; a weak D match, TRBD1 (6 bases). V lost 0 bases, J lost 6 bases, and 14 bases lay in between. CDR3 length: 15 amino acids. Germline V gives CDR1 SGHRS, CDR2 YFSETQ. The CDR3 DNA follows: TGCGCCAGCAGCTTGGAGCACAGGGAGTTTGATACGCAGTATTTT. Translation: CASSLEHREFDTQYF. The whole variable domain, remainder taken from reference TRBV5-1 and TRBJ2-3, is KAGVTQTPRYLIKTRGQQVTLSCSPISGHRSVSWYQQTPGQGLQFLFEYFSETQRNKGNFPGRFSGRQFSNSRSEMNVSTLELGDSALYLCASSLEHREFDTQYFGPGTRLTVL.

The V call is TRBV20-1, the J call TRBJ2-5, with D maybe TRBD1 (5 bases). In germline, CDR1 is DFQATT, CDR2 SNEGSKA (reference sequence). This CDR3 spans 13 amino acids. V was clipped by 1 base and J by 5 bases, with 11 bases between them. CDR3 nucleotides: TGCAGTGCTAGAGTGGGCAGACAGGAGACCCAGTACTTC. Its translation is CSARVGRQETQYF.

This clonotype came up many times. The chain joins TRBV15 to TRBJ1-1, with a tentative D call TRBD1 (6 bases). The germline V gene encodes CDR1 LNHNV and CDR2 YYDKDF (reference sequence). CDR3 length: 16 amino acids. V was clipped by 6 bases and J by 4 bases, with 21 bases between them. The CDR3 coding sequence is TGTGCCACCAGTGGGGGGCCCACGGCTATGACCACTGAAGCTTTCTTT. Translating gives CATSGGPTAMTTEAFF.

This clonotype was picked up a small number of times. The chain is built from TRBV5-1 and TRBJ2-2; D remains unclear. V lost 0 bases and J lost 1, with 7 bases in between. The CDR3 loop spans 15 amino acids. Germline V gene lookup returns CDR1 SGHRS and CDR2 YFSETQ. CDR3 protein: CASSLGLMNTGELFF. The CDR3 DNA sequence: TGCGCCAGCAGCTTGGGGCTGATGAACACCGGGGAGCTGTTTTTT.

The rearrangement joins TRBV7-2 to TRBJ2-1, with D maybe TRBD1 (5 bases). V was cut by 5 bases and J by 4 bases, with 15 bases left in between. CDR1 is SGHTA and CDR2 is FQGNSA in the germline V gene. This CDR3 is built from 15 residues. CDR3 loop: CASSALAGAYNEQFF. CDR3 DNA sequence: TGTGCCAGCAGCGCCTTAGCTGGGGCGTACAATGAGCAGTTCTTC.

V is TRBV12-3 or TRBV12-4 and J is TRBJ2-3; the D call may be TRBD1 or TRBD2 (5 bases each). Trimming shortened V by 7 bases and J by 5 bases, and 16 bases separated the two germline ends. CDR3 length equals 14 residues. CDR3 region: CASTSSRAVDTQYF. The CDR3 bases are TGTGCCAGCACCTCTAGCAGGGCCGTAGATACGCAGTATTTT.

The CDR3 sequence: CASSLEKGAVGYTF. CDR3 bases: TGCGCCAGCAGCTTGGAAAAAGGGGCTGTTGGCTACACCTTC. The V call is TRBV5-1, the J call TRBJ1-2; possible D gene TRBD1, 5 bases. Germline CDR1 and CDR2: SGHRS and YFSETQ. V lost 0 bases, J lost 7 bases, and 13 bases lay in between. CDR3 length: 14 residues.

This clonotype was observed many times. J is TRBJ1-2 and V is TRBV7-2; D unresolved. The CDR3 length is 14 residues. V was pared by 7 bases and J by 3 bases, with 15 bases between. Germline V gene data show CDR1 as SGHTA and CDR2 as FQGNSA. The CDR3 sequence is CASTPYGLDYGYTF. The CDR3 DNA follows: TGTGCCAGCACCCCCTACGGGCTAGACTATGGCTACACCTTC.

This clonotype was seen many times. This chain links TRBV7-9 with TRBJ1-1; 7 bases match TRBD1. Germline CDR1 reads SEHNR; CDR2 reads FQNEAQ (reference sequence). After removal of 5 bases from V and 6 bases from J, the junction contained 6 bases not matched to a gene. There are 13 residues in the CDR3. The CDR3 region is CASSAVGTAEAFF. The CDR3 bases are TGTGCCAGCAGCGCGGTTGGGACAGCTGAAGCTTTCTTT.

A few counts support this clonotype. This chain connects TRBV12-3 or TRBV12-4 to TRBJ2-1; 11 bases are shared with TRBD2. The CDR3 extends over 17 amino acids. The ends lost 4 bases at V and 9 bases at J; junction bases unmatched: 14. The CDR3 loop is CASSSLAGGPYKSEQFF. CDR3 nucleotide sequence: TGTGCCAGCAGTTCCTTAGCGGGAGGGCCCTACAAGAGTGAGCAGTTCTTC.

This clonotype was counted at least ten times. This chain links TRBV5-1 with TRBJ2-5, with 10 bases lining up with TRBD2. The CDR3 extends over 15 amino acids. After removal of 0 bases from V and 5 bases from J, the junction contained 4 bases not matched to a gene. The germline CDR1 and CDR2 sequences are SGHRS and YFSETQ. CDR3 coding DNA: TGCGCCAGCAGCTTGGGGGCTAGCGGGAGTGAGACCCAGTACTTC. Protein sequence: CASSLGASGSETQYF.

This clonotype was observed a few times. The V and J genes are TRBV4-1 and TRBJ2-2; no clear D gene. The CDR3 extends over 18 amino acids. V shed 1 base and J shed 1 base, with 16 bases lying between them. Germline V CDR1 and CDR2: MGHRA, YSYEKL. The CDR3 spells CASSQGLLVSRNTGELFF. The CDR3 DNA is TGCGCCAGCAGCCAAGGTCTTTTAGTGAGTAGGAACACCGGGGAGCTGTTTTTT.

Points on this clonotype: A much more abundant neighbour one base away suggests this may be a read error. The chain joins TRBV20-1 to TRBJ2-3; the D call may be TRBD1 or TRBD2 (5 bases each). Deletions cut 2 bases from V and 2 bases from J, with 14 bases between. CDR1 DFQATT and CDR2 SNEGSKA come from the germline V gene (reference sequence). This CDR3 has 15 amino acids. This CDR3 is CSARHPSGHTDTQYF. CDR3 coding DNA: TGCAGTGCTAGACATCCCTCGGGGCACACAGATACGCAGTATTTT.

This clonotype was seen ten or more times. CDR3 region: CAISESEGYGYTF. CDR3 DNA sequence: TGTGCCATCAGTGAGTCAGAAGGGTATGGCTACACCTTC. The V call is TRBV10-3, the J call TRBJ1-2; no clear D. There are 13 residues in the CDR3. V lost 0 bases, J lost 5 bases, and 7 bases lay in between. Per the germline V gene, CDR1 is ENHRY and CDR2 is SYGVKD.

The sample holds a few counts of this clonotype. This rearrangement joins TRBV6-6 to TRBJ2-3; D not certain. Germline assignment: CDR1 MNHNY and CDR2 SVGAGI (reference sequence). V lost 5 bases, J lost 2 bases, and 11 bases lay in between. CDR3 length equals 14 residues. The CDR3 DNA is TGTGCCAGCAGTACGAACCGCTTCACAGATACGCAGTATTTT. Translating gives CASSTNRFTDTQYF.

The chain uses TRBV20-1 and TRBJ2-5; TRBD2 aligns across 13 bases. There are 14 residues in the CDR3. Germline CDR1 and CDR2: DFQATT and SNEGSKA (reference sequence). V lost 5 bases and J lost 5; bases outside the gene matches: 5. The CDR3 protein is CSAGTSGAGETQYF. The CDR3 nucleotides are TGCAGTGCTGGGACTAGCGGGGCTGGGGAGACCCAGTACTTC.

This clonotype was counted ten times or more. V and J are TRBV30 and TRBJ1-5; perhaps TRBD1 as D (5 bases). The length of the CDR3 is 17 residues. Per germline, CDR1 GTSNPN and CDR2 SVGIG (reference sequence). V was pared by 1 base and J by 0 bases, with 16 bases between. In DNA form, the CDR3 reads TGTGCCTGGAGTGCAGGGATTTACGGGGATAGCAATCAGCCCCAGCATTTT. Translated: CAWSAGIYGDSNQPQHF.